This T cell receptor beta chain is drawn from a study of long-term antiretroviral therapy in people with HIV. This clone appeared a single time. Its antigen is undetermined. CDR3 length: 15 residues. Germline loops: CDR1 LNHDA, CDR2 SQIVND (reference sequence). Trimming removed 7 bases from V and 4 bases from J; junction bases left unmatched: 9. Assay version v3.0 of immunoSEQ was used, and it was run at survey level. This table comes from immunoSEQ multiplex PCR, and its TCRdb copy is limited to in-frame clones, with some not included. The profile covers tens of thousands of clones, with roughly 96% appearing a single time and roughly 8% taken by the ten largest. Broader study findings: Regardless of time point, clones expanded before ART dominated the repertoire.

This chain joins TRBV19 and TRBJ1-2, with TRBD1 matching 10 bases. This receptor was obtained from a man aged 30 to 39 with HIV. The input for sequencing was unsorted PBMCs, taken roughly 6.2 years after starting antiretroviral therapy. CDR3 DNA sequence: TGTGCCAGTACTGACAGGGGGCATCGAGGCTATGGCTACACCTTC. This gives the protein CASTDRGHRGYGYTF.